This record concerns one TCR beta chain sequence. This CDR3 is 15 amino acids long. Looked up from germline, CDR1 is LNHDA and CDR2 is SQIVND (reference sequence). Trimming removed 0 bases at V and 7 bases at J, with 16 bases between. These data come from a study of Ad26.COV2.S vaccination and SARS-CoV-2 variants. Study details: A participant enrolled in the COV1001 Ad26.COV2.S trial arm provided the sample.

TCRdb's table, derived via immunoSEQ multiplex PCR, lists solely in-frame clones and lacks some. Of some 240,000 clones in the sample, roughly 89% were seen once. Treatment in this sample: over 15 received Ad26.COV2.S at low or high dose, single or two shots; a few received placebo; per-sample allocation not given. Sampling took place 63 days after the first vaccine or placebo injection. Wuhan-strain SARS-CoV-2 spike was expressed by the Ad26 vector that made up the vaccine. This sequence originates from a person aged 18-60 years who received the Ad26.COV2.S COVID-19 vaccine or a placebo. The gene calls are TRBV19 and TRBJ2-7; D unclear. Source: peripheral blood, taken in a trial of Ad26.COV2.S vaccine versus placebo. The CDR3 nucleotides read TGTGCCAGTAGTATAGATCTATCGAGACTGCGGGAGCAGTACTTC. Encoded protein: CASSIDLSRLREQYF.